Reported below is one TCR beta chain. Its antigen is not known. The sample belongs to a study of T cell responses to AZD1222 COVID-19 vaccine. General study results and limits: Donors were chiefly white British, with a greater number of females, and clonal diversity was perhaps underestimated.

Between the trimmed V and J ends, which lost 3 bases and 10 bases, there was a span of 16 bases. Germline-derived CDR1 and CDR2 are SGHNT and YENEEA. This CDR3 is 14 amino acids long. Using immunoSEQ multiplex PCR, the repertoire was profiled, and TCRdb retains in-frame clones only, with some absent. Here the sample spans 65,000 to 80,000 clones, about 90% being singletons. This clonotype was sampled from an adult in good health. The starting material was peripheral blood, obtained on day 0 of MenACWY control vaccination. V is TRBV11-3 and J is TRBJ2-1, with D unresolved. This CDR3 is CASSFSGFDREQFF. The CDR3 bases are TGTGCCAGCAGCTTTTCGGGTTTTGATCGGGAGCAGTTCTTC.